This T cell receptor (beta chain) is from a study of T cells after yellow fever vaccination. Study-wide context: With SMART-Seq v4 Ultra Low Input, the fractions containing low cell numbers were prepared. Study-wide points: There was a small share of clonotypes that showed up in both the CD4 and CD8 compartments. Subsequent to the booster, the majority of primary-vaccination clones reappeared (roughly 95% CD4, 88% CD8).

CDR1 is SGDLS, CDR2 YYNGEE, per germline. V lost 4 bases and J lost 5, with 10 bases in between. The CDR3 is 12 amino acids. TCRdb ran MiXCR on the 5' RACE reads and lists one entry per CDR3 protein. Of hundreds of thousands of distinct CDR3 sequences listed, roughly 14% are singletons. This clonotype was observed a handful of times. Its matching antigen is unknown. This chain uses TRBV9 with TRBJ2-7; D tentatively reads TRBD1 or TRBD2 (5 bases each). The TCR comes from a man aged 25-45 years who received the YFV17D yellow fever vaccine. Source: PBMCs, taken on the day of the yellow fever booster vaccination. The CDR3 region is CASSPRGNEQYF. For the CDR3, the DNA is TGTGCCAGCAGCCCGAGGGGAAACGAGCAGTACTTC.